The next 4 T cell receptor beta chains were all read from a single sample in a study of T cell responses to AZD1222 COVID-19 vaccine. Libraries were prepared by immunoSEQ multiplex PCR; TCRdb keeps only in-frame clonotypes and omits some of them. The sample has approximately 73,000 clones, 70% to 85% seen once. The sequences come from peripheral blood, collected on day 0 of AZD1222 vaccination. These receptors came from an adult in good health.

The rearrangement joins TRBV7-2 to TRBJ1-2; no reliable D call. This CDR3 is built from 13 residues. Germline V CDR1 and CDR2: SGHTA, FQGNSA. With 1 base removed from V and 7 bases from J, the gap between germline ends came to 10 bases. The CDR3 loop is CASSLDPRSGYTF. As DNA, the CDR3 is TGTGCCAGCAGCTTAGACCCCCGGAGTGGCTACACCTTC. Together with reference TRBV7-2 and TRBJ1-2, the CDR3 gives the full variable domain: GAGVSQSPSNKVTEKGKDVELRCDPISGHTALYWYRQSLGQGLEFLIYFQGNSAPDKSGLPSDRFSAERTGGSVSTLTIQRTQQEDSAVYLCASSLDPRSGYTFGSGTRLTVV.

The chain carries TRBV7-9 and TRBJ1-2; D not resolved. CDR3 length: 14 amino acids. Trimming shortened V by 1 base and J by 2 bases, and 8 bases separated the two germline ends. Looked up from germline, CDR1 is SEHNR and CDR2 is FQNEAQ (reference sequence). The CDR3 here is CASSLGAENYGYTF. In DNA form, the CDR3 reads TGTGCCAGCAGCTTAGGGGCAGAGAACTATGGCTACACCTTC. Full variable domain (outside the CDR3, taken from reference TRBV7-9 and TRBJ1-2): DTGVSQNPRHKITKRGQNVTFRCDPISEHNRLYWYRQTLGQGPEFLTYFQNEAQLEKSRLLSDRFSAERPKGSFSTLEIQRTEQGDSAMYLCASSLGAENYGYTFGSGTRLTVV.

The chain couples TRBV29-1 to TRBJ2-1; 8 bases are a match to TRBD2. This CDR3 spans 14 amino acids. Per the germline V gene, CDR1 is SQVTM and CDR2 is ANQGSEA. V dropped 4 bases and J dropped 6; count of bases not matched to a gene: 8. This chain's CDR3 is CSVGDSGTSNEQFF. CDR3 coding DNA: TGCAGCGTTGGCGATAGCGGGACTTCCAATGAGCAGTTCTTC.

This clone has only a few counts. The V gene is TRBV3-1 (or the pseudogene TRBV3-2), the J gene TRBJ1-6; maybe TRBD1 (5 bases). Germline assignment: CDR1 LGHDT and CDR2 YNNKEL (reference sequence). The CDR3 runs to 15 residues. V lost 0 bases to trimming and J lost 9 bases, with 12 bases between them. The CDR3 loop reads CASSQERPGSSPLHF. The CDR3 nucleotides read TGTGCCAGCAGCCAAGAAAGGCCAGGGAGTTCACCCCTCCACTTT.